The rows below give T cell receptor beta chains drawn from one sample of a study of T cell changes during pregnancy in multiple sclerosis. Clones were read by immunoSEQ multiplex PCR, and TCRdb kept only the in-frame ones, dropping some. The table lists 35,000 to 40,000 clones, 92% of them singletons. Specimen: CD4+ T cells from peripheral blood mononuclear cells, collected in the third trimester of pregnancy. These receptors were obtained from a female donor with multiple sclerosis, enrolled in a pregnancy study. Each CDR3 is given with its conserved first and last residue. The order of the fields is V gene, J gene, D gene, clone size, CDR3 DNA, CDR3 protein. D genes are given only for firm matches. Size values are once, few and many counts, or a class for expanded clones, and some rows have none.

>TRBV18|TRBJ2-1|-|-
TGTGCCAGCTCACCACCGGCGGGGCGCGAGCAGTTCTTC
CASSPPAGREQFF
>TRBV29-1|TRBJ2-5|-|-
TGCAGCGTTGTTTGGGGGCCGGGAGAGACCCAGTACTTC
CSVVWGPGETQYF
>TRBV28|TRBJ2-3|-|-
TGTGCCAGCCGAGGCAGGGCTAGCACAGATACGCAGTATTTT
CASRGRASTDTQYF
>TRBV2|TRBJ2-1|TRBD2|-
TGTGCCAGCAGTGAACTTTCTCCCGTAGCGGGAGGGGGCAATGAGCAGTTCTTC
CASSELSPVAGGGNEQFF
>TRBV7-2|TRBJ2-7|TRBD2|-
TGTGCCAGCAGCTTTTGGGCTAGCGGGGCCCTTTTCGAGCAGTACTTC
CASSFWASGALFEQYF
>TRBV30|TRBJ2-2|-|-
TGTGCCTGGAGTGCCGGCGGGGCGGCCGGGGAGCTGTTTTTT
CAWSAGGAAGELFF
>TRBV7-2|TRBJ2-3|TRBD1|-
TGTGCCAGCAGCGCGACAGGGGTAGACACAGATACGCAGTATTTT
CASSATGVDTDTQYF
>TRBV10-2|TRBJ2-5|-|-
TGCGCCAGCAGCGGAGACTATATAGAGACCCAGTACTTC
CASSGDYIETQYF
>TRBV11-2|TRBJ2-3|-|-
TGTGCCAGCAGCTTAGGGTCAGGGAGCACAGATACGCAGTATTTT
CASSLGSGSTDTQYF
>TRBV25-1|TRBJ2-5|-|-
TGTGCCAGCAGTGAATCTGGGGGGTTCCAAGAGACCCAGTACTTC
CASSESGGFQETQYF
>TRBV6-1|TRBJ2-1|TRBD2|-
TGTGCCTACCGGACTAGCGGGAGTAAAAATGAGCGGTTCTTC
CAYRTSGSKNERFF
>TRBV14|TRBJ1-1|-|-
TGTGCCAGCAGCCAATTCTACAGAGCAGGAACCACTGAAGCTTTCTTT
CASSQFYRAGTTEAFF
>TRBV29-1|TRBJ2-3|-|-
TGCAGCGTTGAACAACTAGATACGCAGTATTTT
CSVEQLDTQYF
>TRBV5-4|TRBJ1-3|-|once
TGTGCCAGCAGCCCGGGGGGTGCTGCCTCTGGAAACACCATATATTTT
CASSPGGAASGNTIYF
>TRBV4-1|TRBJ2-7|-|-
TGCGCCAGCAGCCAAGTCCCGGTGCAAGATGTCTACGAGCAGTACTTC
CASSQVPVQDVYEQYF
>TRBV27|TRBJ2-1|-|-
TGTGCCAGCAGTTCGGGCCGGGATTCCTACAATGAGCAGTTCTTC
CASSSGRDSYNEQFF
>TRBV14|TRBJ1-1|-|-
TGTGCCAGCAGCCAAGATCTAGGAGGGGCCACTGAAGCTTTCTTT
CASSQDLGGATEAFF
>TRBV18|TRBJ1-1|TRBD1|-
TGTGCCAGCTCACGGGGACAGGGGCCAGGGAACACTGAAGCTTTCTTT
CASSRGQGPGNTEAFF
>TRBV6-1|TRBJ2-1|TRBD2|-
TGTGCCAGCAGTGAAGTTGCTAGCGGGAGAGTAGAGCAGTTCTTC
CASSEVASGRVEQFF
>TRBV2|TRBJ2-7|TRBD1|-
TGTGCCAGCAGCACAGGGGGCGTTGGACTAGAGCAGTACTTC
CASSTGGVGLEQYF
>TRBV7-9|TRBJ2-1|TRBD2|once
TGTGCCAGCAGCTCAGGAGGGACTAGCTCCTACAATGAGCAGTTCTTC
CASSSGGTSSYNEQFF
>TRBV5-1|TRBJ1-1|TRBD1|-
TGCGCCAGCAGCTGGACAGGCTCAAACACTGAAGCTTTCTTT
CASSWTGSNTEAFF
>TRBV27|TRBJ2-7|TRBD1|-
TGTGCCAGCAGTTCGTGGACAGGGTACGAGCAGTACTTC
CASSSWTGYEQYF
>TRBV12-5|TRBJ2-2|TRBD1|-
TGTGCTAGTGGTTCCACAGGGGGCGGCACCGGGGAGCTGTTTTTT
CASGSTGGGTGELFF
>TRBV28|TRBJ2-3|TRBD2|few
TGTGCCAGCAGCCCCGGGACTAACACAGATACGCAGTATTTT
CASSPGTNTDTQYF
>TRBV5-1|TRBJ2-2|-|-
TGCGCCAGCAGCGACGGGGAGCAGAGGACCGGGGAGCTGTTTTTT
CASSDGEQRTGELFF
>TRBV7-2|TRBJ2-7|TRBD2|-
TGTGCCAGCAGCGGGACTAGCGTTTCCTACGAGCAGTACTTC
CASSGTSVSYEQYF
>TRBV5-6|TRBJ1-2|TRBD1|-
TGTGCCAGCAGCTTCCGATCTGGACAGGGGCGCGGCTATGGCTACACCTTC
CASSFRSGQGRGYGYTF
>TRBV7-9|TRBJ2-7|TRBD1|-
TGTGCCAGCAACCCGGGACAGCAATACTCAGAGCAGTACTTC
CASNPGQQYSEQYF
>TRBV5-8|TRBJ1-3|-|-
TGTGCCAGCAGCTTGGGTCAGGGGAGCTCTGGAAACACCATATATTTT
CASSLGQGSSGNTIYF
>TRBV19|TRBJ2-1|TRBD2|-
TGTGCCAGTAGTCCCGGGACTAGCGGGGAATACAATGAGCAGTTCTTC
CASSPGTSGEYNEQFF
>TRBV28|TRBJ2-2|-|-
TGTGCCAGCAGTCTGAACACCGGGGAGCTGTTTTTT
CASSLNTGELFF